A selection of T cell receptor beta chains follows, all from one sample in a study of shared clonotypes between healthy human individuals. Here immunoSEQ multiplex PCR was the method, and the copy in TCRdb shows in-frame clones only, minus some. Among 1.5 million to 2.5 million clones listed, over 85% were seen once. The material sequenced was naive CD8+ T cells sorted from blood. The origin of the receptors is a man between 18 and 29 years old in good health. Each CDR3 is given with its conserved first and last residue. The D gene is left open where the match is weak. Clone size is shown for a subset of rows, as once, few, many or a class of expanded clone.

.	TRBV5-1	.	TRBJ1-1	TGCGCCAGCAGCTTATTAGGGGGAGGGGAAGCTTTCTTT	CASSLLGGGEAFF
.	TRBV6-1	.	TRBJ2-7	TGTGCCAGCAGTCTGGACAGAGTCCATCTCTACGAGCAGTACTTC	CASSLDRVHLYEQYF
.	TRBV4-1	.	TRBJ2-2	TGCGCCAGCAGCCAAGAGATTGTCGGACAGACGATTATCGGCGGGGAGCTGTTTTTT	CASSQEIVGQTIIGGELFF
.	TRBV6-1	.	TRBJ2-7	TGTGCCAGCAGTGACAGGTCCTCCTACGAGCAGTACTTC	CASSDRSSYEQYF
.	TRBV18	once	TRBJ2-7	TGTGCCAGCTCACCTACAGGCTCCTACGAGCAGTACTTC	CASSPTGSYEQYF
.	TRBV6-5	once	TRBJ1-2	TGTGCCAGCAGTTACCGCGGCGGGGCAGGGCTCTATGGCTACACCTTC	CASSYRGGAGLYGYTF
.	TRBV19	once	TRBJ2-3	TGTGCCACCACGACGGGAGTTAGTACAGATACGCAGTATTTT	CATTTGVSTDTQYF
.	TRBV19	.	TRBJ2-1	TGTGCCAGTGACGACCAGTACAATGAGCAGTTCTTC	CASDDQYNEQFF
.	TRBV29-1	.	TRBJ2-5	TGCAGCGTTGAACGGCGGACTAACCAAGAGACCCAGTACTTC	CSVERRTNQETQYF
.	TRBV7-8	.	TRBJ2-7	TGTGCCAGCAGCTTAGCGTTTATTTCGTTTGAGGGTTCTTACGAGCAGTACTTC	CASSLAFISFEGSYEQYF
.	TRBV6-5	.	TRBJ2-3	TGTGCCAGCAGTTATTCAGGGACCGCAGATACGCAGTATTTT	CASSYSGTADTQYF
.	TRBV9	.	TRBJ1-5	TGTGCCAGCAGCGTAGACGGGAATCAGCCCCAGCATTTT	CASSVDGNQPQHF
TRBD2	TRBV10-2	.	TRBJ2-1	TGCGCCAGCAGCCTAGGACTAGCGGGAATATACAATGAGCAGTTCTTC	CASSLGLAGIYNEQFF
.	TRBV5-4	.	TRBJ2-7	TGTGCCAGCAGCTCTGAGAGCTACGAGCAGTACTTC	CASSSESYEQYF
TRBD1	TRBV5-6	.	TRBJ2-7	TGTGCCAGCAGCTTGGGACAGGGGGTCTACGAGCAGTACTTC	CASSLGQGVYEQYF
TRBD2	TRBV5-1	.	TRBJ2-1	TGCGCCAGCAGCCCAGGGACTAGCGGGGGGGCTGCCAATGAGCAGTTCTTC	CASSPGTSGGAANEQFF
TRBD2	TRBV13	.	TRBJ2-7	TGTGCCAGCAGCCCCCGTGGAGCGGGAGTCTACGAGCAGTACTTC	CASSPRGAGVYEQYF